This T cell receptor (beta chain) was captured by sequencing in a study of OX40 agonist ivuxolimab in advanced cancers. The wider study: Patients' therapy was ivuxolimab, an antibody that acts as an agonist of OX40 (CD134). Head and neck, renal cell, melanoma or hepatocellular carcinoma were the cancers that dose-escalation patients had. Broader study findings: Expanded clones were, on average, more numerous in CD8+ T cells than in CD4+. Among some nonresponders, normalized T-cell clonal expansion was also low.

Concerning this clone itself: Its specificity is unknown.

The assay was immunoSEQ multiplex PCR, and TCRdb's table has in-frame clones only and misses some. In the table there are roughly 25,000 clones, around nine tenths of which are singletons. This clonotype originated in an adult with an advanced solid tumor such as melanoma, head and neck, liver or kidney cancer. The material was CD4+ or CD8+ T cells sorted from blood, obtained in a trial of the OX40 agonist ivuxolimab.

Here the CDR3 reads CASSAGVNQPQHF. The CDR3 bases are TGTGCCAGCAGCGCAGGGGTTAATCAGCCCCAGCATTTT. V usage is TRBV5-4 and J usage is TRBJ1-5; possibly TRBD1 for D (6 bases). The V gene's germline CDR1 is SGHNT and CDR2 YYREEE (reference sequence). The CDR3 extends over 13 amino acids. Between the trimmed V and J ends, which lost 4 bases and 4 bases, there was a span of 9 bases.